Listed below are T cell receptor beta chains from one sample, sequenced in a study of T-cell memory formation after mild COVID-19. One entry per CDR3 protein results from TCRdb running MiXCR on the 5' RACE reads. The sample contains approximately 340,000 distinct CDR3 sequences, around 13% of which appear only once. The specimen sequenced was PBMCs or a T cell subset sorted from them (not recorded which). These receptors all stem from a young man who had mild COVID-19 (a few samples of this study predate the infection). Cell type and time point are not known. Each CDR3 is given without its conserved first and last residue. Fields, in order: V gene, J gene, CDR3 protein.

TRBV12-3/TRBV12-4	TRBJ2-1	ASSPLAGLYNEQF
TRBV6-5	TRBJ2-1	ASSFLSGDEQF
TRBV9	TRBJ2-1	ASSSLASHEQF
TRBV24-1	TRBJ2-1	ATSVRGGSNEQF
TRBV4-3	TRBJ2-2	ASSQVAGAQGANGELF
TRBV4-2	TRBJ1-1	ASSQGTRENTEAF
TRBV9	TRBJ2-1	ASSARGPNEQF
TRBV20-1	TRBJ1-1	SAQAGPNTEAF
TRBV27	TRBJ2-2	ASSSLGELF
TRBV5-1	TRBJ2-5	ASSPGGSSGAQETQY
TRBV7-3	TRBJ2-2	ASSPAGEAGELF
TRBV10-3	TRBJ2-1	AISESGQGFGIDEQF
TRBV19	TRBJ2-3	ASSIHTSGGIDTQY
TRBV11-2	TRBJ2-4	ASSLGGSSLAKNIQY
TRBV4-3	TRBJ1-4	ASSQDGTGYEKLF
TRBV28	TRBJ2-1	ASITPGDYNEQF
TRBV27	TRBJ2-7	ASSLKGGYEQY
TRBV7-8	TRBJ2-1	ASSLAQGPNYNEQF
TRBV28	TRBJ1-2	ASSPVGGPGGYT
TRBV20-1	TRBJ2-2	SARPQKASPRNGELF
TRBV18	TRBJ2-1	ASSPGRSGDEQF
TRBV7-2	TRBJ2-5	ASSLAGLEGETQY
TRBV29-1	TRBJ1-2	SVGIQTGSGYT
TRBV28	TRBJ2-3	ASSFRGSRTDTQY
TRBV24-1	TRBJ2-2	ATSDSDPGSVNTGELF
TRBV9	TRBJ2-1	ASSGWGAGLPNEQF
TRBV12-3/TRBV12-4	TRBJ1-6	ASSDRANSPLH
TRBV9	TRBJ2-7	ASSVGVTSSYEQY
TRBV12-3/TRBV12-4	TRBJ2-1	ASSLYNEQF
TRBV7-2	TRBJ2-3	ASSLWAGGWDTQY
TRBV6-5	TRBJ1-2	ASSYNQPNKGYGYT
TRBV10-3	TRBJ1-5	AIRGDRQDQPQH
TRBV29-1	TRBJ2-7	SAAGDTASYEQY
TRBV28	TRBJ1-1	ASHPGVEVAEAF
TRBV27	TRBJ1-2	ASSFGQGEGEWSGYT